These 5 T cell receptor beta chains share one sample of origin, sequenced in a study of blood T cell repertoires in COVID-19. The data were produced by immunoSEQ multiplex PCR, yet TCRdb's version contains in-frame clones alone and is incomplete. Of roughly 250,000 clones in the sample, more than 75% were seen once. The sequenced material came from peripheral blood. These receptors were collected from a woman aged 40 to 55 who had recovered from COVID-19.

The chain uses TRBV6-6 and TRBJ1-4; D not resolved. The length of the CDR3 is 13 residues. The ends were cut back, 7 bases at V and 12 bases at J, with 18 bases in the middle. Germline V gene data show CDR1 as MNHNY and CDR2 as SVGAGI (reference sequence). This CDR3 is CASTPPRREELFF. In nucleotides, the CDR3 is TGTGCCAGCACCCCCCCGAGGCGGGAGGAACTGTTTTTT.

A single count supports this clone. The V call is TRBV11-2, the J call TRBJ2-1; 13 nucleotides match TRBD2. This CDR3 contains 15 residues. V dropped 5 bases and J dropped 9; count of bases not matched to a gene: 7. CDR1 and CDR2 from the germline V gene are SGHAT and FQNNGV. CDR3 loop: CASSPWTSGGGEQFF. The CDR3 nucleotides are TGTGCCAGCAGCCCCTGGACTAGCGGGGGCGGTGAGCAGTTCTTC.

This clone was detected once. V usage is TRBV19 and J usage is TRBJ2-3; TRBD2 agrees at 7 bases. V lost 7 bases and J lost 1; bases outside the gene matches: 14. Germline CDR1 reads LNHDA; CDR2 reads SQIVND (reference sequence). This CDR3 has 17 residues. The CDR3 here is CASTRGRLADGTDTQYF. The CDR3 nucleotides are TGTGCCAGTACCCGAGGCCGGCTAGCGGACGGCACAGATACGCAGTATTTT.

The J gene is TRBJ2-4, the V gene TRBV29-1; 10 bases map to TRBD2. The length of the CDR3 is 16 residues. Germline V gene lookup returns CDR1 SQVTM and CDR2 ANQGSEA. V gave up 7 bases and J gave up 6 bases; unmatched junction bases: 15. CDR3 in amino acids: CSGRGLAGAEGNIQYF. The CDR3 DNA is TGCAGCGGACGGGGGCTAGCGGGGGCGGAGGGAAACATTCAGTACTTC. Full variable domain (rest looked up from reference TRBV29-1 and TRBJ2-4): SAVISQKPSRDICQRGTSLTIQCQVDSQVTMMFWYRQQPGQSLTLIATANQGSEATYESGFVIDKFPISRPNLTFSTLTVSNMSPEDSSIYLCSGRGLAGAEGNIQYFGAGTRLSVL.

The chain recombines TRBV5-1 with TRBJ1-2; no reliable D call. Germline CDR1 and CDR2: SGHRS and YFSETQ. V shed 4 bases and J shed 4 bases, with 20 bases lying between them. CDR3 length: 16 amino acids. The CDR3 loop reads CASSPRTGNTGYGYTF. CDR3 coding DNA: TGCGCCAGCAGCCCACGGACGGGGAACACTGGCTATGGCTACACCTTC. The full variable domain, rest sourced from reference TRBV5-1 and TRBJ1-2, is KAGVTQTPRYLIKTRGQQVTLSCSPISGHRSVSWYQQTPGQGLQFLFEYFSETQRNKGNFPGRFSGRQFSNSRSEMNVSTLELGDSALYLCASSPRTGNTGYGYTFGSGTRLTVV.